The rows below give T cell receptor beta chains drawn from one sample of a study of beta chain features in type 1 diabetes. Libraries were prepared by immunoSEQ multiplex PCR; TCRdb keeps only in-frame clonotypes and omits some of them. The top ten clones hold less than 0.45% of a sample with over 300,000 clones, roughly 8% of them seen once. The sequenced sample consisted of central memory CD4+ T cells from blood. The receptors shown here come from a woman aged 18-29 years in good health. Each CDR3 is given with its conserved first and last residue. D genes are given only for firm matches. For some rows the clone size is stated as once, few or many, or as a class when expanded; others skip it.

d_call clone_size j_call v_call cdr3_nt cdr3_aa
- few TRBJ2-7 TRBV11-2 TGTGCCAGCAGCTTAGTTTACGGGCCCTCCTACGAGCAGTACTTC CASSLVYGPSYEQYF
TRBD2 - TRBJ2-7 TRBV7-2 TGTGCCAGCAGCTTAGCGCCCTCGCGGGAGGGCTACGAGCAGTACTTC CASSLAPSREGYEQYF
- few TRBJ2-1 TRBV19 TGTGCCAGTACTCAGCAGGGGCGGACCAACTACAATGAGCAGTTCTTC CASTQQGRTNYNEQFF
TRBD2 many TRBJ2-2 TRBV19 TGTGCCAGTAGTACTTTAGCGGGAGGATTGACCGGGGAGCTGTTTTTT CASSTLAGGLTGELFF
TRBD2 many TRBJ2-3 TRBV7-2 TGTGCCGCGACTAGCGGCACAGATACGCAGTATTTT CAATSGTDTQYF
TRBD1 - TRBJ2-6 TRBV9 TGTGCCAGCAGCGTAGGGACAGGGGGCGCCTCTGGGGCCAACGTCCTGACTTTC CASSVGTGGASGANVLTF
TRBD1 - TRBJ2-7 TRBV7-8 TGTGCCAGCAGCCAACGAGGGGGCAGCTACGAGCAGTACTTC CASSQRGGSYEQYF
TRBD1 few TRBJ1-1 TRBV29-1 TGCAGCGTTGAAAAACAGGGGGCTGATACTGAAGCTTTCTTT CSVEKQGADTEAFF
TRBD2 few TRBJ2-2 TRBV11-2 TGTGCCAGCAGCCCACCGACTAGCGGGTCGTCCGGGGAGCTGTTTTTT CASSPPTSGSSGELFF
TRBD2 - TRBJ2-3 TRBV7-2 TGTGCCAGCAGCTCTCGCCTAGCGGGAGACCGCACAGATACGCAGTATTTT CASSSRLAGDRTDTQYF
TRBD1 - TRBJ2-7 TRBV23-1 TGCGCCAGCAGTCCTCCGGGACAGGGGAAGTACGAGCAGTACTTC CASSPPGQGKYEQYF
TRBD2 few TRBJ2-3 TRBV28 TGTGCCAGCAGTTCCGGACTAGCGCACACAGATACGCAGTATTTT CASSSGLAHTDTQYF
TRBD1 - TRBJ1-2 TRBV5-1 TGCGCCAGCAGCTTCCAGGGGGCTAACTATGGCTACACCTTC CASSFQGANYGYTF
- many TRBJ2-1 TRBV7-9 TGTGCCAGCAGCTTAGAGGGCGATAGCTCCTACAATGAGCAGTTCTTC CASSLEGDSSYNEQFF
- few TRBJ1-2 TRBV6-6 TGTGCCAGCAGTTACAGCGATGTCTTCGAGCAGAATGGCTACACCTTC CASSYSDVFEQNGYTF
TRBD2 - TRBJ2-1 TRBV28 TGTGCCAGCAGTAAGATACTAGCGGGAGGGACAAATGAGCAGTTCTTC CASSKILAGGTNEQFF
TRBD1 - TRBJ1-5 TRBV15 TGTGCCACTAACGAGTTGGGACAGGGGAGCAATCAGCCCCAGCATTTT CATNELGQGSNQPQHF
- few TRBJ2-7 TRBV7-2 TGTGCCAGCAGCTTAGCCTGGGGGGTGTACGAGCAGTACTTC CASSLAWGVYEQYF
- few TRBJ2-7 TRBV7-2 TGTGCCAGCAGCTTAGGCCCGGGACCGGGCGAGCAGTACTTC CASSLGPGPGEQYF
- few TRBJ2-1 TRBV11-2 TGTGCCAGCAGCTTAGGCTCCCTATACAATGAGCAGTTCTTC CASSLGSLYNEQFF
TRBD1 once TRBJ2-7 TRBV20-1 TGCAGTGCTGGACGACAGGGCGAGCAGTACTTC CSAGRQGEQYF
- few TRBJ1-5 TRBV28 TGTGCCAGCAGTTGGCCCGGCCCTAGCAATCAGCCCCAGCATTTT CASSWPGPSNQPQHF
- - TRBJ2-3 TRBV7-3 TGTGCCAGCAGCTTAGGCAAGGGCCAGGGCACAGATACGCAGTATTTT CASSLGKGQGTDTQYF
- - TRBJ2-1 TRBV6-5 TGTGCCAGCAGTCCTCCCGGGAATGAGCAGTTCTTC CASSPPGNEQFF
- few TRBJ2-6 TRBV7-9 TGTGCCAGCACCAAGAGCATGACTGGGGCCAACGTCCTGACTTTC CASTKSMTGANVLTF
TRBD2 few TRBJ2-1 TRBV7-9 TGTGCCAGCAGCTTCCGGGAGGCTGCCTACAATGAGCAGTTCTTC CASSFREAAYNEQFF
- few TRBJ1-5 TRBV28 TGTGCCAGCAGTCCAAACGCTGATACTCAGCCCCAGCATTTT CASSPNADTQPQHF
- - TRBJ1-1 TRBV5-4 TGTGCCAGCAGTCGAGGGAAGGAAGTTGGCACTGAAGCTTTCTTT CASSRGKEVGTEAFF
- few TRBJ2-7 TRBV20-1 TGCAGTGCTAGAAGGGCGGGAGAGCAGTACTTC CSARRAGEQYF
- few TRBJ1-2 TRBV2 TGTGCCAGCAGTGAGCAGGGTGGTAGCTACACCTTC CASSEQGGSYTF
- - TRBJ2-3 TRBV5-1 TGCGCCAGCAGTAAGGGCAGGGGTGCAGATACGCAGTATTTT CASSKGRGADTQYF
- - TRBJ2-3 TRBV28 TGTGCCAGCAGTTTGCTGGGACAAAAGATCACAGATACGCAGTATTTT CASSLLGQKITDTQYF
TRBD1 once TRBJ2-7 TRBV7-2 TGTGCCAGCAGCTTAGCAAATAAAGACAGGGGCTACGAGCAGTACTTC CASSLANKDRGYEQYF
- - TRBJ1-2 TRBV29-1 TGCAGCGTGAAACGTTCTGATGCGGGTATGGGAGGCTACACCTTC CSVKRSDAGMGGYTF
TRBD2 few TRBJ2-3 TRBV4-2 TGTGCCAGCAGCCAAGCTGTAGCGGGGTGGACTGGGGATACGCAGTATTTT CASSQAVAGWTGDTQYF
TRBD2 - TRBJ2-2 TRBV5-4 TGTGCCAGCAGCTCTACTAGCGGGAGATGGGCCGGGGAGCTGTTTTTT CASSSTSGRWAGELFF
- few TRBJ1-2 TRBV6-5 TGTGCCAGCAGTTACGGGCTAAACTATGGCTACACCTTC CASSYGLNYGYTF
- many TRBJ2-3 TRBV4-3 TGCGCCAGCAGTTCCGGGAACAGCAAGGGAGATACGCAGTATTTT CASSSGNSKGDTQYF
- few TRBJ2-7 TRBV6-6 TGTGCCAGCAGTTACCGGGAAGCCTACGAGCAGTACTTC CASSYREAYEQYF
- few TRBJ2-5 TRBV28 TGTGCCAGCAGGAGTAGGGTAGGGGAGACCCAGTACTTC CASRSRVGETQYF
TRBD1 few TRBJ2-2 TRBV5-1 TGCGCCAGCAGCCGGTCAGGGACAGGGGAGACCGGGGAGCTGTTTTTT CASSRSGTGETGELFF
TRBD2 - TRBJ2-5 TRBV5-6 TGTGCCAGCAGCTTGAATAAGCGGGAGGGCCGGGAGACCCAGTACTTC CASSLNKREGRETQYF